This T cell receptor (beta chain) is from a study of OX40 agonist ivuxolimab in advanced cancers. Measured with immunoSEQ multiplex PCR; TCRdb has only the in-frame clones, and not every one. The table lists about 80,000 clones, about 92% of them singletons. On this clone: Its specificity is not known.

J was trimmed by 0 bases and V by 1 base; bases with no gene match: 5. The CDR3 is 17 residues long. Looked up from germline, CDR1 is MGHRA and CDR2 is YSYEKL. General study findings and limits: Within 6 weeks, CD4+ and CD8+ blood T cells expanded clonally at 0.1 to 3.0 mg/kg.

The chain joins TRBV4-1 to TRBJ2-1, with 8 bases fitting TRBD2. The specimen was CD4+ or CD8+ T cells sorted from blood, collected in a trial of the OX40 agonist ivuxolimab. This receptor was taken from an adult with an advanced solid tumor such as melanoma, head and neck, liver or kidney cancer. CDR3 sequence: CASSQVRREASYNEQFF. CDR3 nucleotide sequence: TGCGCCAGCAGCCAAGTTAGGCGGGAGGCCTCCTACAATGAGCAGTTCTTC.